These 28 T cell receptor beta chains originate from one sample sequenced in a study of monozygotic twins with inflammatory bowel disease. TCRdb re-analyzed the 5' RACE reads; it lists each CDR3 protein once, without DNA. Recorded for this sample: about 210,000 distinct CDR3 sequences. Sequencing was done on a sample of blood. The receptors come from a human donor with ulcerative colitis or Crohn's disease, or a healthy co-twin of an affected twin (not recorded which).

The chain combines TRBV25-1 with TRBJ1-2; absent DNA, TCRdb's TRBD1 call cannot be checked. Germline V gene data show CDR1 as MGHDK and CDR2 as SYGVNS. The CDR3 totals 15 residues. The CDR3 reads CASSEGDRVSYGYTF.

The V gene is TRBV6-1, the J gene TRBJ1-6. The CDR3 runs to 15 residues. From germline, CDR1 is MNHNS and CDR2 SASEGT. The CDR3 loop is CASTQSGGGNSPLHF.

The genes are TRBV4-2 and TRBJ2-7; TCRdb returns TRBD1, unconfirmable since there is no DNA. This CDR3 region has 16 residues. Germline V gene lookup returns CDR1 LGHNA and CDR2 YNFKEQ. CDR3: CASSLREGQGSYEQYF.

This CDR3 reads CAISQTSGSYEQYF. The chain combines TRBV10-3 with TRBJ2-7; TCRdb names TRBD2, which stays unverified in the absence of DNA. In germline, CDR1 is ENHRY, CDR2 SYGVKD. CDR3 length equals 14 residues.

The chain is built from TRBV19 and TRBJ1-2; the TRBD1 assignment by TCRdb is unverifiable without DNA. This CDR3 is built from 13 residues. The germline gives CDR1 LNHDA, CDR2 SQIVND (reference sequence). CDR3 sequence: CASNQGPNYGYTF. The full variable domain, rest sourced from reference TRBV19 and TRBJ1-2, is DGGITQSPKYLFRKEGQNVTLSCEQNLNHDAMYWYRQDPGQGLRLIYYSQIVNDFQKGDIAEGYSVSREKKESFPLTVTSAQKNPTAFYLCASNQGPNYGYTFGSGTRLTVV.

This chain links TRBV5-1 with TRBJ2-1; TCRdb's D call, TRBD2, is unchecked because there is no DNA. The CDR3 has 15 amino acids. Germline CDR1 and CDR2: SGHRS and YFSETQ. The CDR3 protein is CASSQDWSSYNEQFF.

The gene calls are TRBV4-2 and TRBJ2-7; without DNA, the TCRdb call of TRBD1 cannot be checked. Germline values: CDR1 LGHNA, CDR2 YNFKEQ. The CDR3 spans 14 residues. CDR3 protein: CASSQSMGAEEQYF.

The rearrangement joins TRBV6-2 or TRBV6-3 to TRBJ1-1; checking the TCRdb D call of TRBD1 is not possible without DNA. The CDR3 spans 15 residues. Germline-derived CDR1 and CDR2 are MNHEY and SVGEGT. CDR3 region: CASSPYPNDRPRAFF.

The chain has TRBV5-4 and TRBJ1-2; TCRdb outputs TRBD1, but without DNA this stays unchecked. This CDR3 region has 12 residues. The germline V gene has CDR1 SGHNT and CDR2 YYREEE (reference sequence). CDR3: CASSKPGYGYTF.

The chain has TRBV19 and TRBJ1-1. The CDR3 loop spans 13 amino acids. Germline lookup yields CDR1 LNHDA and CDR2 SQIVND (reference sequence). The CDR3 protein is CASTWKGRTEAFF.

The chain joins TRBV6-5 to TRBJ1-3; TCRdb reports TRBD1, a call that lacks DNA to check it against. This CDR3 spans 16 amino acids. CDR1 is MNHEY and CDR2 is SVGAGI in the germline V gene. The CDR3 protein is CASSSQTGAPGNTIYF.

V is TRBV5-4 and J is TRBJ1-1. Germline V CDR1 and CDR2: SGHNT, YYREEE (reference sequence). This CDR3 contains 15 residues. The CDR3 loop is CASSLAKSGNTEAFF. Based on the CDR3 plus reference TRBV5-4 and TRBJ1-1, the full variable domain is ETGVTQSPTHLIKTRGQQVTLRCSSQSGHNTVSWYQQALGQGPQFIFQYYREEENGRGNFPPRFSGLQFPNYSSELNVNALELDDSALYLCASSLAKSGNTEAFFGQGTRLTVV.

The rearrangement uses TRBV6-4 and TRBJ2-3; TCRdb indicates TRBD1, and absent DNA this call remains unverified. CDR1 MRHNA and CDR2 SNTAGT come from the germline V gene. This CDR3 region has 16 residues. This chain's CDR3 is CASSTTEVGGTDTQYF.

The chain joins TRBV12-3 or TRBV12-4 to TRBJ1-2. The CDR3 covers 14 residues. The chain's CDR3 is CASSLYQRDYGYTF.

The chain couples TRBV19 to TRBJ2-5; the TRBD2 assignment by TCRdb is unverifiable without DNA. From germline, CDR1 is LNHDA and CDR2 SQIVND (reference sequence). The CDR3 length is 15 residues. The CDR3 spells CASSRETRRQETQYF.

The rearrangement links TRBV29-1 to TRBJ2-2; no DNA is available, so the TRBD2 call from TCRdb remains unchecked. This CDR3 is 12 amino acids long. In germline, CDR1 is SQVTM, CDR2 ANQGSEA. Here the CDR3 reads CSVERDTGELFF.

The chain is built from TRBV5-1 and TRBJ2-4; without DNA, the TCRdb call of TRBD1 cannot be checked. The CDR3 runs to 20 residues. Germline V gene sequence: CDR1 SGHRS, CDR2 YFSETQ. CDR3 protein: CASSLRTDRLSYAAKNIQYF.

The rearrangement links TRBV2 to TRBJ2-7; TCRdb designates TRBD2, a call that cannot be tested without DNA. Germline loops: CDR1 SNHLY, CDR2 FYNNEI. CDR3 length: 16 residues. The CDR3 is CASSEPPGLASYEQYF.

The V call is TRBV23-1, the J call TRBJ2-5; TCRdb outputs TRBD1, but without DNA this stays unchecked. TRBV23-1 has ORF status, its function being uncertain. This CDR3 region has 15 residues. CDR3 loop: CASSQSGRSGETQYF.

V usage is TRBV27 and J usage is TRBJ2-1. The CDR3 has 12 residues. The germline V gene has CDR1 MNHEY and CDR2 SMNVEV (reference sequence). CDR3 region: CCIGRSYNEQFF.

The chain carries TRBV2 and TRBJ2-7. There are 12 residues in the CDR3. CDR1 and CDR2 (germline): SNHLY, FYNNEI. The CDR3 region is CASGAVPYEQYF.

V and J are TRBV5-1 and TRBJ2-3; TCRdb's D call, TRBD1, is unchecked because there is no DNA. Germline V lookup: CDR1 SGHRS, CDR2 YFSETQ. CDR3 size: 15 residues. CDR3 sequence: CASNFGTLSTDTQYF.

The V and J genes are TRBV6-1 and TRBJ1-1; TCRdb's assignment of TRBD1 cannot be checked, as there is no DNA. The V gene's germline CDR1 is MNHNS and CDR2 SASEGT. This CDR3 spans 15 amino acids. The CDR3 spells CATSVRTGTNTEAFF.

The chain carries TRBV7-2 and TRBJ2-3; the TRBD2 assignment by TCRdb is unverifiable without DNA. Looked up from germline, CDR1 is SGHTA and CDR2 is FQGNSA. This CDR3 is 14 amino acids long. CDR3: CASSSGTYTDTQYF.

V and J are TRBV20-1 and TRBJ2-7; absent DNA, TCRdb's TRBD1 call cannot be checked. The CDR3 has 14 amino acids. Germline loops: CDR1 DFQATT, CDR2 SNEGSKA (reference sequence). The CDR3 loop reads CSASPGPRQYEQYF.

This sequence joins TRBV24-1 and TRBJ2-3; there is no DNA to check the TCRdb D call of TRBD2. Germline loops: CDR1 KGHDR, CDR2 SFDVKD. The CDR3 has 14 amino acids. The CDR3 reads CATSDLPSKATQYF.

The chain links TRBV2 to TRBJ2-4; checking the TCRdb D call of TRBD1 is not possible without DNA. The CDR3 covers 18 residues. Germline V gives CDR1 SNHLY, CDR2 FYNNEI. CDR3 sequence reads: CASSESRTGGASKNIQYF.

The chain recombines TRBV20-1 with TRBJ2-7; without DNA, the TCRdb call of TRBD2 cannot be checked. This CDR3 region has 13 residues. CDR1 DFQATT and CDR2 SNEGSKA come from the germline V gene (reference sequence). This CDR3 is CSATPLMAYEQYF.